The 5 T cell receptor beta chains listed next were all sequenced from one sample in a study of CD8 T cells in ankylosing spondylitis. The study's findings and limits: Among TCR beta sequences, a motif of eight highly homologous variants appeared characteristic of ankylosing spondylitis blood.

TCRdb processed the 5' RACE reads anew with MiXCR; each CDR3 protein has one entry. The data show hundreds of thousands of distinct CDR3 sequences, about 13% seen once. Their cognate antigens are unknown. Sequencing was carried out using blood, either unsorted or a sorted T cell fraction (not recorded which). The source is a male donor with ankylosing spondylitis.

The gene calls are TRBV12-3 or TRBV12-4 and TRBJ2-1; D is perhaps TRBD1 or TRBD2 (6 bases each). The V gene lost 1 base and the J gene lost 2 bases, with 24 bases spanning the gap. CDR3 length equals 20 residues. CDR3 DNA sequence: TGTGCCAGCAGTTTAGGTACGGGGGCAACCACGGGGGTTACCTACAATGAGCAGTTCTTC. Its translation: CASSLGTGATTGVTYNEQFF.

This clonotype showed up just a few times. The chain joins TRBV9 to TRBJ1-5; a possible D gene is TRBD1 (6 bases). The germline V gene has CDR1 SGDLS and CDR2 YYNGEE. The CDR3 is made up of 15 amino acids. The V gene lost 3 bases and the J gene lost 2 bases, with 12 bases spanning the gap. CDR3 nucleotides: TGTGCCAGCAGCGCTGGGACATTGGGCAATCAGCCCCAGCATTTT. Its translation is CASSAGTLGNQPQHF.

This clonotype was counted between two and nine times. CDR3 DNA sequence: TGCAGTGCTTCCAGGGTCTCTGGAAACACCATATATTTT. Protein product: CSASRVSGNTIYF. This chain links TRBV20-1 with TRBJ1-3, with a tentative D call TRBD1 (5 bases). The germline CDR1 and CDR2 sequences are DFQATT and SNEGSKA (reference sequence). Deletions cut 5 bases from V and 0 bases from J, with 8 bases between. The CDR3 sequence is 13 residues long.

Only a few counts were recorded for this clonotype. This rearrangement joins TRBV20-1 to TRBJ1-2; D remains unclear. The V gene's germline CDR1 is DFQATT and CDR2 SNEGSKA (reference sequence). The V and J ends lost 5 bases and 3 bases respectively, with 13 bases between them. CDR3 size: 13 residues. For the CDR3, the DNA is TGCAGTGCTCGGACGGAGGCGCACTATGGCTACACCTTC. Translation gives CSARTEAHYGYTF.

The chain links TRBV29-1 to TRBJ1-2; a weak D match, TRBD1 (6 bases). V was cut by 4 bases and J by 5 bases, with 14 bases left in between. This CDR3 has 13 residues. Germline V gene sequence: CDR1 SQVTM, CDR2 ANQGSEA. The CDR3 DNA is TGCAGCGTTGGTAGAGAGGGGGAGTATGGCTACACCTTC. It specifies CSVGREGEYGYTF.